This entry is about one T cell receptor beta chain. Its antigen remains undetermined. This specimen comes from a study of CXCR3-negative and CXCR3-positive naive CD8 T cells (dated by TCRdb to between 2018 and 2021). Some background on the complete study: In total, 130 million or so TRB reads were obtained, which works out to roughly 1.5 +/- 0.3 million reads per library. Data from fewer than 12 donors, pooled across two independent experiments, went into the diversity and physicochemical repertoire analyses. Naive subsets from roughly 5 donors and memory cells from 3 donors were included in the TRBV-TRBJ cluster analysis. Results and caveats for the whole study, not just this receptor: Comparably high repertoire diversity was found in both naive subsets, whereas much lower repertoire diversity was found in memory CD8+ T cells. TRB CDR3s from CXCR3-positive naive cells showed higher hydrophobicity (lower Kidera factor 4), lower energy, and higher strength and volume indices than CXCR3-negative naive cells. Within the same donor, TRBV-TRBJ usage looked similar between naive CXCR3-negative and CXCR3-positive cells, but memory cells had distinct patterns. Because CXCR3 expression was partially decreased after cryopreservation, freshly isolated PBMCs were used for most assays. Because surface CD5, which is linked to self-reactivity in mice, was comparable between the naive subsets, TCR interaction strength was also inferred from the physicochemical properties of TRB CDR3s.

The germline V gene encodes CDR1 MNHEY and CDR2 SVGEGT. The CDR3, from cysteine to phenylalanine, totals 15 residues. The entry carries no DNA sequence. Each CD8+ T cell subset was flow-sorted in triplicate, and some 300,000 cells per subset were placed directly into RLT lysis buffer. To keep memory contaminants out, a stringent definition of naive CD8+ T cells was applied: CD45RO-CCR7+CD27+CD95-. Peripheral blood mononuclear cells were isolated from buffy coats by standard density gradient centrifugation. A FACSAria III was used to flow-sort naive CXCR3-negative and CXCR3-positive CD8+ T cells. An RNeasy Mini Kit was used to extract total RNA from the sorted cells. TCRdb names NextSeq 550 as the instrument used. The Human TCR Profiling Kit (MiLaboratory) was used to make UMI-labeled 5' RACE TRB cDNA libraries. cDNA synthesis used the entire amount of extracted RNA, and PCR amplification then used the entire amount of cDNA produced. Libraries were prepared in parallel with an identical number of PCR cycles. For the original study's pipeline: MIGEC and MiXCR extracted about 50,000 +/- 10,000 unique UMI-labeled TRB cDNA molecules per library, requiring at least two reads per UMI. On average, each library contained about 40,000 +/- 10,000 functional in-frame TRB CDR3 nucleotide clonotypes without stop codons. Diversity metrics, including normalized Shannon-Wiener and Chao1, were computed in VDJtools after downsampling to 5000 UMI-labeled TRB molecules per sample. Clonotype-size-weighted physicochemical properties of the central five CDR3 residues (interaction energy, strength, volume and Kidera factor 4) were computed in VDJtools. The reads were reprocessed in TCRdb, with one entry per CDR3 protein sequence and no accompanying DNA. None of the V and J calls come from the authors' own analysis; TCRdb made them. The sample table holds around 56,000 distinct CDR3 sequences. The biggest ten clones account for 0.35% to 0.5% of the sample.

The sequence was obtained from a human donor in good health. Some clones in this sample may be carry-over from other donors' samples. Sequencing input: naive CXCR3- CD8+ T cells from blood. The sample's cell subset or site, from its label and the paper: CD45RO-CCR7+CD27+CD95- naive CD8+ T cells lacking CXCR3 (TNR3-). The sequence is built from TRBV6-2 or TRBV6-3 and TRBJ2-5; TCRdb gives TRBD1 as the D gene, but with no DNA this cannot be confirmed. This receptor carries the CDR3 CASSYLPGTQETQYF.